This T cell receptor (beta chain) comes out of a study of blood T cell repertoires in COVID-19. About the study: Donors in the United States, Italy and Spain gave samples during acute or convalescent COVID-19.

The CDR3 loop spans 15 amino acids. Germline CDR1 reads SGHDT; CDR2 reads YYEEEE. Trimming pared 4 bases from V and 3 bases from J, leaving 14 bases between. Profiled with immunoSEQ multiplex PCR; TCRdb holds only in-frame clones, not every one. The table lists hundreds of thousands of clones, 87% of them singletons. Cohorts were based on clinical histories the participants reported. Before being deemed recovered, Cohort 3 donors had two negative PCRs, clearance, or symptom resolution. The V and J genes are TRBV5-6 and TRBJ2-1; D may be TRBD2 (6 bases). The clonotype originates from a woman younger than 30 who had recovered from COVID-19. Sequencing was done on a sample of PBMCs or T cells enriched from blood (not recorded which). CDR3 bases: TGTGCCAGCAGCCTAAATAGCGGAAACTACAATGAGCAGTTCTTC. Translated, it gives CASSLNSGNYNEQFF. The variable domain in full, with the rest retrieved from reference TRBV5-6 and TRBJ2-1, is DAGVTQSPTHLIKTRGQQVTLRCSPKSGHDTVSWYQQALGQGPQFIFQYYEEEERQRGNFPDRFSGHQFPNYSSELNVNALLLGDSALYLCASSLNSGNYNEQFFGPGTRLTVL.